Given below is one TCR beta chain in context. Its antigen is not identified. The sample comes from a study of molecular identifiers for immune sequencing clone quantification. Study at large: Within a replicate experiment, RNA obtained from either 20,000 or 100,000 naive CD8 cells was divided into five aliquots, and four of those aliquots were then sequenced. Study results and caveats: Clonotypes topping 20 RNA copies carried over 98% of effector molecules but under 1% of naive ones.

Sorting isolated naive CD8 T cells as CD8+CD4-CCR7+CD45RA+ events. Germline V gives CDR1 MDHEN, CDR2 SYDVKM. The CDR3 sequence is 13 residues long. V lost 2 bases to trimming and J lost 6 bases, with 7 bases between them. Previously published methods and listed TCR primers were used for the bulk TCR libraries. TCRdb re-analysed the PCR reads in MiXCR, keeping a single row per CDR3 protein. The sample has 40,000 to 65,000 distinct CDR3 sequences, about a third seen once. The source is a human donor in good health. Some libraries in this study had Jurkat cell RNA spiked in. The chain uses TRBV28 and TRBJ2-2; D remains unclear. Sequences were obtained from naive CD8+ T cells from blood, with Jurkat cell RNA spiked in. Noted subset: FACS-sorted CD8+CD4-CCR7+CD45RA+ naive T cells. CDR3 in amino acids: CASSLDGSGELFF. The CDR3 region has the DNA TGTGCCAGCAGTTTAGACGGATCCGGGGAGCTGTTTTTT.